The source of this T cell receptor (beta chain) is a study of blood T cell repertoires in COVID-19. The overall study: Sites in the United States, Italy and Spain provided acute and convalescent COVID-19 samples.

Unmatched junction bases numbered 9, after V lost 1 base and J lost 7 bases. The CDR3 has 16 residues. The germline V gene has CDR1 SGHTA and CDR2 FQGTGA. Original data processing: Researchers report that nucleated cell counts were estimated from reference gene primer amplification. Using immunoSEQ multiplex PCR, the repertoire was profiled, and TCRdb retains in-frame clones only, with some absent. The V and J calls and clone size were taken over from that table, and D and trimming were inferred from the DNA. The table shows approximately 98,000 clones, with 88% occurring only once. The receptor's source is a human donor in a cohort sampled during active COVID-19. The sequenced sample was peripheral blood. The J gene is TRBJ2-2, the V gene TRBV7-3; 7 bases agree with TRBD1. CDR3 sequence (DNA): TGTGCCAGCAGCTTAAACGGCCAGGGGGTTAGCGGGGAGCTGTTTTTT. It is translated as CASSLNGQGVSGELFF.